Following are 32 T cell receptor beta chains from one sample sequenced in a study of regulatory T cells in long-lasting Graves disease. Library construction for TCR beta used iRepertoire HTBI primers and Arm-PCR of CDR3 regions. In TCRdb, the multiplex PCR reads were re-called with MiXCR into one record per CDR3 protein. Among hundreds of thousands of distinct CDR3 sequences, roughly 21% were seen once, and the ten largest hold about 29%. Time point reported: persistent/refractory GD, antithyroid drugs over 5 years with positive TRAb. Generation of the TCR library employed RNA extracted from PBMCs. Source: peripheral blood mononuclear cells (PBMCs), taken when the disease was refractory, from a patient treated with antithyroid drugs. The receptors derive from a female donor with Graves disease.

Comments on this clonotype: A much larger clone lies one base from this, so it may be a read error. The chain links TRBV12-3 or TRBV12-4 to TRBJ1-4; possible D gene TRBD1, 6 bases. The CDR3 has 15 amino acids. As DNA, the CDR3 is TGTGCCAGCAGTTTTGGGGGCGCGGGTAATGGAAAACTGTTTTTT. Amino acids: CASSFGGAGNGKLFF.

This clonotype was detected only a few times. This chain connects TRBV5-1 to TRBJ1-2, with 9 bases that match TRBD1. Germline CDR1 reads SGHRS; CDR2 reads YFSETQ. Trimming took 2 bases from V and 8 from J; bases not matched to a gene: 7. The CDR3 is 14 residues long. The CDR3 protein is CASSFPGQGGGYTF. The CDR3 region has the DNA TGCGCCAGCAGCTTCCCGGGACAGGGAGGAGGCTACACCTTC.

This clonotype has a count of ten or more. The chain combines TRBV11-2 with TRBJ2-5, with D possibly matching TRBD2 (6 bases). The length of the CDR3 is 16 residues. V dropped 1 base and J dropped 7 bases, with 19 bases sitting between them. The germline V gene encodes CDR1 SGHAT and CDR2 FQNNGV. Written as DNA, the CDR3 is TGTGCCAGCAGCTTAGTTGAGTCGGGTCTCGGGGGGACCCAGTACTTC. It yields the protein CASSLVESGLGGTQYF.

This clonotype occurred a few times. This chain links TRBV20-1 with TRBJ1-5; D may be TRBD1 (5 bases). The CDR3 is 12 residues long. Trimming removed 6 bases at V and 7 bases at J, with 13 bases between. Germline CDR1 DFQATT, CDR2 SNEGSKA (reference sequence). For the CDR3, the DNA is TGCAGTGCCGGGGGGGGGGAGCAGCCCCAGCATTTT. It specifies CSAGGGEQPQHF.

The chain has TRBV15 and TRBJ2-5; a possible D gene is TRBD2 (5 bases). Trimming removed 0 bases at V and 2 bases at J, with 10 bases between. Germline lookup yields CDR1 LNHNV and CDR2 YYDKDF (reference sequence). The CDR3 loop spans 15 amino acids. CDR3 nucleotides: TGTGCCACCAGCAGAGATCGGGGAACACAAGAGACCCAGTACTTC. Its translation: CATSRDRGTQETQYF.

In its sample, this clonotype was seen a few times. The junction does not match germline at one end; this may be a read error. The chain combines TRBV6-5 with TRBJ2-5, with a weak D call TRBD1 (6 bases). The germline CDR1 and CDR2 sequences are MNHEY and SVGAGI. The CDR3 contains 15 residues. Here the CDR3 reads CVSSYDQSMTGTQYF. CDR3 in DNA: TGTGTCAGCAGTTACGACCAATCAATGACAGGGACCCAGTACTTC.

This clonotype was observed at least ten times. The CDR3 is CATSRDGRQGDQPQHF. CDR3 sequence (DNA): TGTGCCACCAGCAGAGATGGGCGACAGGGGGATCAGCCCCAGCATTTT. The gene calls are TRBV15 and TRBJ1-5; the match to TRBD1 covers 9 bases. V lost 0 bases and J lost 5; bases outside the gene matches: 5. This CDR3 region has 16 residues. Looked up from germline, CDR1 is LNHNV and CDR2 is YYDKDF (reference sequence).

The chain employs TRBV20-1 and TRBJ1-2; 7 bases are a match to TRBD1. The CDR3 length is 15 residues. The V gene end was trimmed by 3 bases and the J gene end by 8 bases; junction bases not matched to a gene: 15. Germline V gene data show CDR1 as DFQATT and CDR2 as SNEGSKA (reference sequence). The CDR3 nucleotides read TGCAGTGCTAGCGAACCGGGACAGAGGAGTGAGGGCTACACCTTC. It encodes CSASEPGQRSEGYTF.

This clonotype was recorded at least ten times. This CDR3 is CASSKDRGIYEQYF. Here the CDR3 DNA reads TGTGCCAGCAGCAAGGACAGGGGGATCTACGAGCAGTACTTC. The chain uses TRBV11-2 and TRBJ2-7; the match to TRBD1 covers 10 bases. The CDR3 totals 14 residues. J lost 3 bases, V lost 5 bases, and 4 bases had no gene match. CDR1 and CDR2 from the germline V gene are SGHAT and FQNNGV.

This sequence joins TRBV14 and TRBJ2-2, with D possibly being TRBD2 (5 bases). Trimming removed 3 bases from V and 0 bases from J, with 14 bases in between. The CDR3 runs 17 residues. Germline V gene data show CDR1 as SGHDN and CDR2 as FVKESK. CDR3 nucleotides: TGTGCCAGCAGCCACCTAGGACTGAGCGCGAACACCGGGGAGCTGTTTTTT. This encodes CASSHLGLSANTGELFF.

This clonotype has only a few counts. V gene TRBV12-3 or TRBV12-4 combines with J gene TRBJ2-7; 7 nucleotides align to TRBD1. Trimming took 6 bases from V and 3 from J; bases not matched to a gene: 11. This CDR3 region has 15 residues. The CDR3 spells CASSLGETGNYEQYF. Here the CDR3 DNA reads TGTGCCAGCAGCCTCGGGGAGACAGGGAACTACGAGCAGTACTTC.

As concerns this clonotype: A much larger clone differs by one base, so this may be a read error. The final CDR3 position lacks the conserved phenylalanine or tryptophan, pointing to a likely read error. This chain joins TRBV6-9 and TRBJ1-2, with 7 bases that match TRBD1. J lost 4 bases, V lost 4 bases, and 9 bases had no gene match. Germline values: CDR1 MNHGY, CDR2 SVAAGI. This CDR3 region has 15 residues. The CDR3 region is CASSSRQGLPYGYTL. In DNA, the CDR3 is TGTGCCAGCAGTTCCCGACAGGGACTACCCTATGGCTACACCCTC.

This clonotype showed up just once. The J gene is TRBJ2-2, the V gene TRBV29-1, with 9 bases fitting TRBD2. Trimming cost V 2 bases and J 4 bases; bases outside gene matches: 5. CDR1 and CDR2 (germline): SQVTM, ANQGSEA. The CDR3 has 15 residues. CDR3 sequence: CSVEIAGVFTGELFF. In nucleotides, the CDR3 is TGCAGCGTTGAAATAGCGGGAGTCTTCACCGGGGAGCTGTTTTTT.

Comments on this clonotype: This may come from a read error, since a much larger clone is one base off. DNA for the CDR3: TGTGCCAGCAGCTTTCCCCTACAGGGGGCGCCCCTCTATGGCTACACCTTC. Translating gives CASSFPLQGAPLYGYTF. The chain employs TRBV7-9 and TRBJ1-2; 9 bases line up with TRBD1. The CDR3 length is 17 residues. In germline, CDR1 is SEHNR, CDR2 FQNEAQ (reference sequence). The J segment lost 4 bases and the V segment lost 3 bases, leaving 12 bases of the junction unmatched.

The table lists this clonotype with a few counts. The CDR3 nucleotides are TGCAGTGCTGTCTCGGGACTAGCGGGAAAATACAGGGGGGAGACCCAGTACTTC. Its protein product is CSAVSGLAGKYRGETQYF. The chain recombines TRBV20-1 with TRBJ2-5; TRBD2 matches 13 bases. CDR3 length equals 18 residues. The V segment lost 5 bases and the J segment 5 bases; nucleotides outside the gene matches: 17. Germline CDR1 reads DFQATT; CDR2 reads SNEGSKA (reference sequence).

This clonotype was picked up many times. The gene calls are TRBV20-1 and TRBJ2-5; 7 bases fit TRBD1. The V segment lost 2 bases and the J segment 2 bases; nucleotides outside the gene matches: 5. The CDR3 consists of 14 residues. Per the germline V gene, CDR1 is DFQATT and CDR2 is SNEGSKA (reference sequence). CDR3 in amino acids: CSARRQTGQETQYF. CDR3 DNA: TGCAGTGCTAGACGGCAGACAGGGCAAGAGACCCAGTACTTC.

Concerning this clonotype: The junction departs from the called germline gene at one end, perhaps through a read error. The V call is TRBV24-1, the J call TRBJ2-1; D may be TRBD2 (6 bases). The germline V gene encodes CDR1 KGHDR and CDR2 SFDVKD. The CDR3 contains 13 residues. The CDR3 loop reads CATSDPGLPERVF. DNA for the CDR3: TGTGCCACCAGTGATCCGGGACTCCCTGAGAGAGTCTTC.

The V call is TRBV6-1, the J call TRBJ1-1; 7 bases are a match to TRBD1. The junction had 5 bases not matched to a gene; V was cut back by 0 bases and J by 4 bases. Germline V gene lookup returns CDR1 MNHNS and CDR2 SASEGT. The CDR3 runs to 15 residues. In DNA form, the CDR3 reads TGTGCCAGCAGTGAAGCTGCAGGGGGGGTCACTGAAGCTTTCTTT. Translated: CASSEAAGGVTEAFF.

The genes are TRBV5-1 and TRBJ2-2; TRBD1 aligns across 8 bases. The CDR3 consists of 15 residues. Trimming took 0 bases from V and 6 from J; bases not matched to a gene: 4. CDR1 and CDR2 from the germline V gene are SGHRS and YFSETQ. The chain's CDR3 is CASSLDRGSAGELFF. CDR3 bases: TGCGCCAGCAGCTTGGACAGGGGGTCGGCCGGGGAGCTGTTTTTT.

This clonotype was seen ten or more times. The chain uses TRBV3-1 and TRBJ1-6; no definite D call. The CDR3 extends over 12 amino acids. Trimming stripped 4 bases from V and 7 bases from J, with 5 bases between. CDR1 and CDR2 from the germline V gene are LGHDT and YNNKEL (reference sequence). CDR3 residues: CASSPSNSPLHF. In DNA form, the CDR3 reads TGTGCCAGCAGCCCAAGCAATTCACCCCTCCACTTT.

The V and J genes are TRBV6-1 and TRBJ2-1; 7 bases match TRBD2. The CDR3 runs 14 residues. Germline trimming cut 0 bases from V and 6 bases from J; bases unmatched to any gene: 2. From germline, CDR1 is MNHNS and CDR2 SASEGT. CDR3 sequence reads: CASSEAGGVNEQFF. The CDR3 region has the DNA TGTGCCAGCAGTGAAGCGGGAGGGGTCAATGAGCAGTTCTTC.

Comment on this clonotype: With a much larger clone just one base away, this may be a read error. The V call is TRBV11-2, the J call TRBJ1-6; D is unclear. Trimming cost V 0 bases and J 5 bases, with 14 bases left between them. From germline, CDR1 is SGHAT and CDR2 FQNNGV. This CDR3 region has 17 residues. This CDR3 is CASSLDAYINDNSPLHF. In nucleotides, the CDR3 is TGTGCCAGCAGCTTAGACGCCTACATCAACGATAATTCACCCCTCCACTTT. The entire variable domain, with the rest obtained from reference TRBV11-2 and TRBJ1-6, is as follows: EAGVAQSPRYKIIEKRQSVAFWCNPISGHATLYWYQQILGQGPKLLIQFQNNGVVDDSQLPKDRFSAERLKGVDSTLKIQPAKLEDSAVYLCASSLDAYINDNSPLHFGNGTRLTVT.

The V and J genes are TRBV28 and TRBJ2-7; 14 positions agree with TRBD2. Trimming took 5 bases from V and 0 from J; bases not matched to a gene: 18. Per the germline V gene, CDR1 is MDHEN and CDR2 is SYDVKM. The CDR3 spans 21 residues. The DNA for the CDR3 is TGTGCCAGCAGTCTGGACTCTCCCGGGGGGACTAGCGGGAGATTCTCCTACGAGCAGTACTTC. Translating it yields CASSLDSPGGTSGRFSYEQYF.

This clonotype appeared many times. V and J are TRBV30 and TRBJ1-2; D is possibly TRBD1 (6 bases). The CDR3 consists of 14 residues. Looked up from germline, CDR1 is GTSNPN and CDR2 is SVGIG (reference sequence). Trimming left V 4 bases short and J 6 bases short, with 18 bases between. The CDR3 spells CAWNKGSTGHGYTF. For the CDR3, the DNA is TGTGCCTGGAATAAGGGATCGACAGGTCATGGCTACACCTTC.

This clonotype was detected ten times or more. The V call is TRBV28, the J call TRBJ2-7; D may be TRBD1 (5 bases). The CDR3 is made up of 15 amino acids. V dropped 3 bases and J dropped 1 base, with 13 bases sitting between them. CDR1 and CDR2 from the germline V gene are MDHEN and SYDVKM. CDR3 sequence reads: CASSFAGADSYEQYF. CDR3 sequence (DNA): TGTGCCAGCAGTTTCGCTGGGGCCGATTCCTACGAGCAGTACTTC. The entire variable domain, with the rest obtained from reference TRBV28 and TRBJ2-7, is as follows: DVKVTQSSRYLVKRTGEKVFLECVQDMDHENMFWYRQDPGLGLRLIYFSYDVKMKEKGDIPEGYSVSREKKERFSLILESASTNQTSMYLCASSFAGADSYEQYFGPGTRLTVT.

V and J are TRBV4-1 and TRBJ2-3; the D gene could be TRBD1 or TRBD2 (5 bases each). CDR3 length: 15 residues. In germline, CDR1 is MGHRA, CDR2 YSYEKL. The V end was cut by 1 base, the J end by 3 bases, with 11 bases between. The CDR3 nucleotides read TGCGCCAGCAGCCAAGGGGGGTCGTTAACAGATACGCAGTATTTT. Translating it yields CASSQGGSLTDTQYF.

The rearrangement uses TRBV4-1 and TRBJ1-1, with 7 bases lining up with TRBD1. V was pared by 6 bases and J by 0 bases, with 13 bases of the junction left unmatched. Per germline, CDR1 MGHRA and CDR2 YSYEKL. The CDR3 is 17 residues long. CDR3 loop: CASRPGQARGMNTEAFF. The CDR3 DNA follows: TGCGCCAGCAGACCAGGACAGGCAAGGGGAATGAACACTGAAGCTTTCTTT.

Many counts were recorded for this clonotype. The chain couples TRBV27 to TRBJ1-4; D remains ambiguous. The length of the CDR3 is 13 residues. CDR1 and CDR2 (germline): MNHEY, SMNVEV (reference sequence). V dropped 3 bases and J dropped 6 bases, with 8 bases sitting between them. The CDR3 DNA reads as TGTGCCAGCAGTTTCAGAGGCTATGAAAAACTGTTTTTT. It translates to CASSFRGYEKLFF.

V and J are TRBV5-1 and TRBJ1-3; D not resolved. V lost 4 bases to trimming and J lost 0 bases, with 14 bases between them. Looked up from germline, CDR1 is SGHRS and CDR2 is YFSETQ. The CDR3 contains 16 residues. The CDR3 region is CASSRSRANSGNTIYF. CDR3 nucleotide sequence: TGCGCCAGCAGCAGATCCCGGGCCAACTCTGGAAACACCATATATTTT. Complete variable domain (other parts from reference TRBV5-1 and TRBJ1-3): KAGVTQTPRYLIKTRGQQVTLSCSPISGHRSVSWYQQTPGQGLQFLFEYFSETQRNKGNFPGRFSGRQFSNSRSEMNVSTLELGDSALYLCASSRSRANSGNTIYFGEGSWLTVV.

In this sample, this clonotype turned up many times. V gene TRBV3-1 combines with J gene TRBJ2-4, with D possibly TRBD2 on 6 matching bases. Germline assignment: CDR1 LGHDT and CDR2 YNNKEL (reference sequence). The CDR3 is 17 residues long. V shed 0 bases and J shed 1 base, with 13 bases lying between them. DNA of the CDR3: TGTGCCAGCAGCCAAGATATGTGGGAGGCGGCCAAAAACATTCAGTACTTC. Its protein is CASSQDMWEAAKNIQYF.

CDR3 residues: CATSRGAGEKLFF. The CDR3, as DNA: TGTGCCACCAGCAGAGGGGCAGGCGAAAAACTGTTTTTT. V is TRBV15 and J is TRBJ1-4; D call uncertain. CDR1 and CDR2 from the germline V gene are LNHNV and YYDKDF (reference sequence). V shed 1 base and J shed 8 bases, with 8 bases lying between them. The CDR3 contains 13 residues.

The chain recombines TRBV11-2 with TRBJ2-3, with 10 bases matching TRBD2. This CDR3 contains 15 residues. Germline CDR1 and CDR2: SGHAT and FQNNGV. Losses at the gene ends were 6 bases for V and 5 bases for J; bases not matched to a gene: 8. The CDR3 DNA is TGTGCCAGCAGACCTAGCGGGGGAAGGCGAGATACGCAGTATTTT. It specifies CASRPSGGRRDTQYF.